These 22 T cell receptor beta chains were sequenced from one sample in a study of lymphopenia after photon versus proton radiotherapy. The table came from immunoSEQ multiplex PCR; TCRdb's copy has only in-frame clones and leaves some out. The table has 67,000 or so clones, about 89% seen once; the top ten hold 10% to 12%. Specimen: peripheral blood, collected from a patient treated with proton-based radiotherapy. These receptors all stem from an elderly man with esophageal cancer.

V gene TRBV10-3 combines with J gene TRBJ2-3; D is perhaps TRBD1 or TRBD2 (5 bases each). Deletions cut 9 bases from V and 2 bases from J, with 12 bases between. The CDR3 is 13 residues long. Germline CDR1 is ENHRY and CDR2 is SYGVKD. CDR3 bases: TGTGCCATGCGGGTGGGGGACACAGATACGCAGTATTTT. Translated, it gives CAMRVGDTDTQYF.

The chain is built from TRBV6-5 and TRBJ1-6, with D possibly matching TRBD1 (6 bases). Germline CDR1 reads MNHEY; CDR2 reads SVGAGI. V lost 2 bases, J lost 8 bases, and 16 bases lay in between. This CDR3 spans 16 amino acids. CDR3 DNA sequence: TGTGCCAGCAGTTACGTCAGGGGTAGGAGGGATTCACCCCTCCACTTT. Translation: CASSYVRGRRDSPLHF.

The CDR3 bases are TGTGCCAGCAGACTAGCGGGAGGGCCGGGAGATGAGCAGTTCTTC. Translated: CASRLAGGPGDEQFF. The chain joins TRBV6-5 to TRBJ2-1, with 13 bases identical to TRBD2. The CDR3 totals 15 residues. The J segment lost 8 bases and the V segment lost 6 bases, leaving 7 bases of the junction unmatched. The germline V gene encodes CDR1 MNHEY and CDR2 SVGAGI.

This clone was seen a single time. Written as DNA, the CDR3 is TGCGCCAGCAGCTTGTCCAGGAGGAGCTCTGGAAACACCATATATTTT. Protein sequence: CASSLSRRSSGNTIYF. The genes are TRBV5-1 and TRBJ1-3; D call uncertain. CDR3 length equals 16 residues. Trimming pared 1 base from V and 0 bases from J, leaving 11 bases between. Germline V gene sequence: CDR1 SGHRS, CDR2 YFSETQ.

This rearrangement joins TRBV4-1 to TRBJ1-1; D may be TRBD1 (6 bases). V was trimmed by 2 bases and J by 1 base, leaving 8 bases between them. The CDR3 spans 14 residues. Germline lookup yields CDR1 MGHRA and CDR2 YSYEKL. DNA for the CDR3: TGCGCCAGCAGCCAAAAGGACAGGAACACTGAAGCTTTCTTT. Translating it yields CASSQKDRNTEAFF.

This clone has just one count. CDR3 DNA: TGTGCCAGCAGTAAACAGGGGTATTCCTACGAGCAGTACTTC. Its translation: CASSKQGYSYEQYF. This chain uses TRBV27 with TRBJ2-7, with 7 bases aligning to TRBD1. Trimming cost V 5 bases and J 1 base; bases outside gene matches: 5. This CDR3 is 14 amino acids long. Germline V lookup: CDR1 MNHEY, CDR2 SMNVEV (reference sequence).

In this sample, this clone turned up a few times. This chain connects TRBV6-5 to TRBJ2-3, with unresolved D. This CDR3 has 13 amino acids. Trimming took off 2 bases at V and 6 bases at J, with 9 bases between the two ends. Germline CDR1 is MNHEY and CDR2 is SVGAGI. CDR3 sequence (DNA): TGTGCCAGCAGTTACGGTAGATATGATACGCAGTATTTT. Protein sequence: CASSYGRYDTQYF.

V and J are TRBV10-3 and TRBJ1-5; D unresolved. V was pared by 2 bases and J by 0 bases, with 8 bases between. The V gene's germline CDR1 is ENHRY and CDR2 SYGVKD. This CDR3 contains 15 residues. CDR3 sequence: CAISETSYSNQPQHF. In DNA form, the CDR3 reads TGTGCCATCAGTGAGACCAGTTATAGCAATCAGCCCCAGCATTTT.

The chain combines TRBV7-9 with TRBJ2-1; TRBD2 aligns across 12 bases. Per germline, CDR1 SEHNR and CDR2 FQNEAQ (reference sequence). Losses at the gene ends were 1 base for V and 10 bases for J; bases not matched to a gene: 2. This CDR3 region has 14 residues. The CDR3 sequence: CASSLGTSGTEQFF. In DNA form, the CDR3 reads TGTGCCAGCAGCTTAGGGACTAGCGGGACAGAGCAGTTCTTC. The variable domain in full, completed from reference TRBV7-9 and TRBJ2-1, reads DTGVSQNPRHKITKRGQNVTFRCDPISEHNRLYWYRQTLGQGPEFLTYFQNEAQLEKSRLLSDRFSAERPKGSFSTLEIQRTEQGDSAMYLCASSLGTSGTEQFFGPGTRLTVL.

This chain joins TRBV19 and TRBJ1-5; a possible D gene is TRBD1 (6 bases). Germline V gives CDR1 LNHDA, CDR2 SQIVND (reference sequence). V gave up 10 bases and J gave up 7 bases, with 23 bases separating them. The CDR3 consists of 15 residues. The CDR3 loop is CATATTRQAAQPQHF. The CDR3 bases are TGTGCCACCGCCACAACCAGACAGGCAGCCCAGCCCCAGCATTTT.

The gene calls are TRBV19 and TRBJ1-1; no clear D gene. V was shortened by 5 bases and J by 5 bases, with 12 bases between the two germline ends. Germline V gene lookup returns CDR1 LNHDA and CDR2 SQIVND (reference sequence). The CDR3 is 13 amino acids. The CDR3 coding sequence is TGTGCCAGTAGTTACCTCCCCGGAACTGAAGCTTTCTTT. Translation gives CASSYLPGTEAFF. Complete variable domain (other parts from reference TRBV19 and TRBJ1-1): DGGITQSPKYLFRKEGQNVTLSCEQNLNHDAMYWYRQDPGQGLRLIYYSQIVNDFQKGDIAEGYSVSREKKESFPLTVTSAQKNPTAFYLCASSYLPGTEAFFGQGTRLTVV.

The chain recombines TRBV6-5 with TRBJ1-2; maybe TRBD1 (5 bases). CDR1 is MNHEY and CDR2 is SVGAGI in the germline V gene. Trimming pared 2 bases from V and 8 bases from J, leaving 12 bases between. The CDR3 length is 13 residues. CDR3 nucleotide sequence: TGTGCCAGCAGTTACCAAGGGGCGGAAGGCTACACCTTC. Translating gives CASSYQGAEGYTF.

The chain carries TRBV2 and TRBJ2-5; no clear D. Germline V gene data show CDR1 as SNHLY and CDR2 as FYNNEI. This CDR3 is built from 14 residues. Trimming took off 7 bases at V and 4 bases at J, with 16 bases between the two ends. The CDR3: CASTLPHGLETQYF. The DNA for the CDR3 is TGTGCCAGCACCCTCCCCCACGGATTAGAGACCCAGTACTTC.

The V and J genes are TRBV5-1 and TRBJ1-5; 8 positions agree with TRBD1. CDR1 and CDR2 from the germline V gene are SGHRS and YFSETQ. The CDR3 has 15 residues. The J segment lost 1 base and the V segment lost 3 bases, leaving 3 bases of the junction unmatched. The CDR3, as DNA: TGCGCCAGCAGCTGGACAGGGTCGAGCAATCAGCCCCAGCATTTT. As protein: CASSWTGSSNQPQHF.

The genes are TRBV5-1 and TRBJ2-3; a weak D match, TRBD2 (5 bases). The CDR3 extends over 14 amino acids. Germline V lookup: CDR1 SGHRS, CDR2 YFSETQ. Trimming cost V 2 bases and J 8 bases, with 15 bases left between them. This chain's CDR3 is CASSFEGPPGTQYF. CDR3 DNA sequence: TGCGCCAGCAGCTTCGAGGGCCCCCCCGGTACGCAGTATTTT.

The chain recombines TRBV5-4 with TRBJ2-3; 8 bases agree with TRBD2. In germline, CDR1 is SGHNT, CDR2 YYREEE (reference sequence). The V gene end was trimmed by 4 bases and the J gene end by 0 bases; junction bases not matched to a gene: 7. CDR3 length equals 16 residues. Here the CDR3 DNA reads TGTGCCAGCAGCAAAGGACTAGCAGAAAGCACAGATACGCAGTATTTT. This sequence encodes CASSKGLAESTDTQYF.

The chain couples TRBV6-5 to TRBJ1-1; tentative D call: TRBD1 (5 bases). This CDR3 comprises 15 residues. Per germline, CDR1 MNHEY and CDR2 SVGAGI. V gave up 2 bases and J gave up 4 bases, with 14 bases separating them. In DNA, the CDR3 is TGTGCCAGCAGTTACAGGGGAGGAGGTGGCACTGAAGCTTTCTTT. It codes for CASSYRGGGGTEAFF.

The V and J genes are TRBV7-8 and TRBJ2-7; 8 bases match TRBD1. The CDR3 runs to 14 residues. V was clipped by 2 bases and J by 4 bases; unmatched bases: 4. The V gene's germline CDR1 is SGHVS and CDR2 FQNEAQ. This chain's CDR3 is CASSLPGQGYEQYF. The CDR3 DNA reads as TGTGCCAGCAGCTTACCCGGACAGGGATACGAGCAGTACTTC.

This rearrangement joins TRBV12-5 to TRBJ1-5; 8 bases are shared with TRBD1. The germline gives CDR1 LGHNT, CDR2 FRNRAP. The length of the CDR3 is 16 residues. J lost 0 bases, V lost 6 bases, and 7 bases had no gene match. The CDR3 here is CASGAGQGYSNQPQHF. The DNA of the CDR3 is TGTGCTAGTGGAGCCGGACAGGGATATAGCAATCAGCCCCAGCATTTT. The variable domain in full, completed from reference TRBV12-5 and TRBJ1-5, reads DARVTQTPRHKVTEMGQEVTMRCQPILGHNTVFWYRQTMMQGLELLAYFRNRAPLDDSGMPKDRFSAEMPDATLATLKIQPSEPRDSAVYFCASGAGQGYSNQPQHFGDGTRLSIL.

CDR3 sequence: CASSLSTDTQYF. The CDR3 DNA sequence: TGTGCCAGCAGCTTGTCAACAGATACGCAGTATTTT. The rearrangement links TRBV7-9 to TRBJ2-3; the D is unclear. The germline V gene encodes CDR1 SEHNR and CDR2 FQNEAQ (reference sequence). V dropped 3 bases and J dropped 3 bases, with 4 bases sitting between them. The CDR3 is 12 residues long.

The rearrangement links TRBV11-2 to TRBJ2-1; the match to TRBD2 covers 13 bases. The CDR3 spans 14 residues. With 10 bases clipped from V and 7 bases from J, the junction kept 7 bases outside the gene matches. CDR1 is SGHAT, CDR2 FQNNGV, per germline. CDR3 sequence (DNA): TGTGCCACCCGAAGACTAGCGGGGGGTAATGAGCAGTTCTTC. Protein sequence: CATRRLAGGNEQFF.

V is TRBV19 and J is TRBJ2-7; D is unclear. The V end lost 2 bases, the J end lost 3 bases, and 11 bases lay between the germline ends. The germline V gene has CDR1 LNHDA and CDR2 SQIVND (reference sequence). This CDR3 spans 14 amino acids. The CDR3 DNA reads TGTGCCAGTAGTATAAGGATTAATCGCTACGAGCAGTACTTC. This encodes CASSIRINRYEQYF.